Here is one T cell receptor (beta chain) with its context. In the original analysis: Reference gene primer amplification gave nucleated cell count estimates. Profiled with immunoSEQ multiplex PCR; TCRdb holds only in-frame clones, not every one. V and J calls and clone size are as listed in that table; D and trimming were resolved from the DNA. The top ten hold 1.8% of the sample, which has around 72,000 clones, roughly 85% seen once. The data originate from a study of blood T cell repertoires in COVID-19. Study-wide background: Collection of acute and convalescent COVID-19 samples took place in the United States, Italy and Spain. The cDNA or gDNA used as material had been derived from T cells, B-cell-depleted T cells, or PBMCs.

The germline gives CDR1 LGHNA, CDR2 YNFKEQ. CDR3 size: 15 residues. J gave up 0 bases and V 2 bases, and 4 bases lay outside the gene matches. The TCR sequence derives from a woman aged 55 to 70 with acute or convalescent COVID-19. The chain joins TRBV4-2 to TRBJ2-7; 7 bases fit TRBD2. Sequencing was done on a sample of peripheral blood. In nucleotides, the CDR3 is TGTGCCAGCAGCCAATTGGGGGGGTCCTCCTACGAGCAGTACTTC. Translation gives CASSQLGGSSYEQYF.